Following are 15 T cell receptor beta chains from one sample sequenced in a study of shared clonotypes between healthy human individuals. Profiled with immunoSEQ multiplex PCR; TCRdb holds only in-frame clones, not every one. The sample consists of about 520,000 clones, 81% of them appearing once. Source material: PBMCs. These receptor sequences come from a woman in her 40s in good health. Some clones in this sample may be carry-over from other donors' samples.

This clone showed up many times. The rearrangement links TRBV21-1 to TRBJ1-5; the D call of TRBD1 is as the table states it, not checked on the DNA. TRBV21-1 is described as a pseudogene. The CDR3 has 17 amino acids. In DNA form, the CDR3 reads TGTGCCAGCAGCCGACGAGACAGAATCTATAGCAATCAGCCCCAGCATTTT. Protein product: CASSRRDRIYSNQPQHF.

Details on this clone: With a much larger clone just one base away, this may be a read error. This sequence joins TRBV25-1 and TRBJ1-1; weak D call: TRBD1 (6 bases). The V gene's germline CDR1 is MGHDK and CDR2 SYGVNS. Trimming took off 4 bases at V and 4 bases at J, with 16 bases between the two ends. The CDR3 extends over 15 amino acids. The CDR3 region is CASSAGAGGVTEAFF. The CDR3 DNA is TGTGCCAGCAGTGCGGGGGCGGGGGGAGTCACTGAAGCTTTCTTT.

This chain connects TRBV10-3 to TRBJ2-5; the match to TRBD1 covers 7 bases. The CDR3 has 13 residues. Germline V gene sequence: CDR1 ENHRY, CDR2 SYGVKD. J gave up 1 base and V 6 bases, and 2 bases lay outside the gene matches. CDR3 protein: CAIRGDSQETQYF. The CDR3 coding sequence is TGTGCCATCAGAGGGGACAGCCAAGAGACCCAGTACTTC.

The genes are TRBV5-1 and TRBJ1-4, with D unresolved. Deletions cut 2 bases from V and 5 bases from J, with 13 bases between. Germline CDR1 and CDR2: SGHRS and YFSETQ. The CDR3 contains 15 residues. CDR3 bases: TGCGCCAGCAGCTTTACGGGCCCCGGCAATGAAAAACTGTTTTTT. Translated: CASSFTGPGNEKLFF.

This chain connects TRBV5-1 to TRBJ1-1, with 8 bases aligning to TRBD1. Germline CDR1 and CDR2: SGHRS and YFSETQ. V shed 1 base and J 0 bases; nucleotides not matched to a gene: 5. The CDR3 totals 16 residues. CDR3 sequence reads: CASSLRQGSVNTEAFF. The DNA of the CDR3 is TGCGCCAGCAGCTTGCGACAGGGGTCAGTGAACACTGAAGCTTTCTTT. Complete variable domain (other parts from reference TRBV5-1 and TRBJ1-1): KAGVTQTPRYLIKTRGQQVTLSCSPISGHRSVSWYQQTPGQGLQFLFEYFSETQRNKGNFPGRFSGRQFSNSRSEMNVSTLELGDSALYLCASSLRQGSVNTEAFFGQGTRLTVV.

The chain carries TRBV5-1 and TRBJ1-2, with TRBD1 matching 10 bases. The CDR3 is made up of 15 amino acids. Looked up from germline, CDR1 is SGHRS and CDR2 is YFSETQ. V lost 0 bases, J lost 4 bases, and 3 bases stayed unmatched. This CDR3 is CASSLAGTGVYGYTF. CDR3 in DNA: TGCGCCAGCAGCTTGGCCGGGACAGGGGTCTATGGCTACACCTTC.

The V gene is TRBV29-1, the J gene TRBJ2-7; maybe TRBD2 (6 bases). The CDR3 totals 12 residues. V was shortened by 4 bases and J by 2 bases, with 9 bases between the two germline ends. From germline, CDR1 is SQVTM and CDR2 ANQGSEA. This chain's CDR3 is CSVASGPYEQYF. CDR3 in DNA: TGCAGCGTTGCCAGCGGGCCCTACGAGCAGTACTTC.

The J gene is TRBJ1-5, the V gene TRBV7-2; unclear D gene. The CDR3 is made up of 15 amino acids. The germline V gene encodes CDR1 SGHTA and CDR2 FQGNSA. V lost 1 base and J 2 bases, leaving 9 bases between the germline ends. CDR3 bases: TGTGCCAGCAGCTTAGAATCTCAGGGCAATCAGCCCCAGCATTTT. Translating gives CASSLESQGNQPQHF.

The genes are TRBV4-2 and TRBJ1-2, with 9 bases lining up with TRBD1. Germline assignment: CDR1 LGHNA and CDR2 YNFKEQ. The CDR3 consists of 16 residues. The V and J ends lost 4 bases and 2 bases, in that order; junction bases with no gene match: 8. CDR3 residues: CASSRSGTGINYGYTF. CDR3 nucleotides: TGTGCCAGCAGCCGATCCGGGACAGGGATAAACTATGGCTACACCTTC.

This clone occurred once. The chain employs TRBV6-1 and TRBJ1-1, with D possibly matching TRBD1 (5 bases). V lost 4 bases and J 3 bases, leaving 24 bases between the germline ends. The CDR3 length is 18 residues. From germline, CDR1 is MNHNS and CDR2 SASEGT. CDR3 residues: CASSGISRVLARDTEAFF. The CDR3 DNA is TGTGCCAGCAGTGGAATTTCCAGGGTTTTAGCTCGGGACACTGAAGCTTTCTTT.

V gene TRBV28 combines with J gene TRBJ2-1; unclear D gene. CDR3 length equals 14 residues. With 5 bases removed from V and 0 bases from J, the gap between germline ends came to 8 bases. Germline lookup yields CDR1 MDHEN and CDR2 SYDVKM. The CDR3, as DNA: TGTGCCAGCAGTGCACCCGTCTCCTACAATGAGCAGTTCTTC. Amino acids: CASSAPVSYNEQFF.

The chain carries TRBV7-8 and TRBJ1-5, with 9 bases identical to TRBD1. The germline V gene encodes CDR1 SGHVS and CDR2 FQNEAQ. The CDR3 runs 14 residues. Trimming removed 2 bases from V and 5 bases from J; junction bases left unmatched: 1. The CDR3 region is CASSLRDRDQPQHF. As DNA, the CDR3 is TGTGCCAGCAGCTTACGGGACAGGGATCAGCCCCAGCATTTT.

The V and J genes are TRBV29-1 and TRBJ1-1; D unresolved. The ends were cut back, 3 bases at V and 6 bases at J, with 5 bases in the middle. There are 10 residues in the CDR3. CDR1 SQVTM and CDR2 ANQGSEA come from the germline V gene. In DNA form, the CDR3 reads TGCAGCGTTGACCTCGCTGAAGCTTTCTTT. It encodes CSVDLAEAFF. Based on the CDR3 plus reference TRBV29-1 and TRBJ1-1, the full variable domain is SAVISQKPSRDICQRGTSLTIQCQVDSQVTMMFWYRQQPGQSLTLIATANQGSEATYESGFVIDKFPISRPNLTFSTLTVSNMSPEDSSIYLCSVDLAEAFFGQGTRLTVV.

V and J are TRBV14 and TRBJ2-1; a possible D gene is TRBD1 (6 bases). CDR1 is SGHDN, CDR2 FVKESK, per germline. The CDR3 consists of 11 residues. The V end lost 7 bases, the J end lost 8 bases, and 9 bases lay between the germline ends. CDR3 amino acids: CASTGGHEQFF. The CDR3, as DNA: TGTGCCAGCACTGGGGGCCATGAGCAGTTCTTC.

The chain employs TRBV30 and TRBJ2-3, with D possibly matching TRBD1 (5 bases). The germline V and J ends were trimmed by 3 bases and 1 base, with 8 bases remaining between them. The CDR3 is 13 amino acids. Germline assignment: CDR1 GTSNPN and CDR2 SVGIG (reference sequence). CDR3 residues: CAWSPQGTDTQYF. CDR3 coding DNA: TGTGCCTGGAGCCCACAGGGCACAGATACGCAGTATTTT.